This TCR beta chain derives from a study of identifying expanded T cells in peripheral blood. Regarding the study as a whole: Over about two and four weeks, about 15 and 19 clones changed, versus approximately 1.1 between replicates. Variance in clone template counts between approximately 2-week samples significantly increased with total template count across all healthy donors.

Concerning this clone: Antigen unknown.

During the collection period, no donor immune events like infections were recorded. The data were produced by immunoSEQ multiplex PCR, yet TCRdb's version contains in-frame clones alone and is incomplete. The data contain about 130,000 clones, 75% to 90% of them seen just once; the ten biggest clones take up 7.5% to 9%. The sequenced sample consisted of blood. This TCR derives from a person aged 18 to 70 in good health.

The CDR3 DNA reads TGTGCCAGCAGCCGCCTACAAGAGACCCAGTACTTC. Encoded protein: CASSRLQETQYF. V usage is TRBV14 and J usage is TRBJ2-5; D gene unclear. The germline V and J ends were trimmed by 4 bases and 2 bases, with 5 bases remaining between them. Germline V gene data show CDR1 as SGHDN and CDR2 as FVKESK. The CDR3 loop spans 12 amino acids.